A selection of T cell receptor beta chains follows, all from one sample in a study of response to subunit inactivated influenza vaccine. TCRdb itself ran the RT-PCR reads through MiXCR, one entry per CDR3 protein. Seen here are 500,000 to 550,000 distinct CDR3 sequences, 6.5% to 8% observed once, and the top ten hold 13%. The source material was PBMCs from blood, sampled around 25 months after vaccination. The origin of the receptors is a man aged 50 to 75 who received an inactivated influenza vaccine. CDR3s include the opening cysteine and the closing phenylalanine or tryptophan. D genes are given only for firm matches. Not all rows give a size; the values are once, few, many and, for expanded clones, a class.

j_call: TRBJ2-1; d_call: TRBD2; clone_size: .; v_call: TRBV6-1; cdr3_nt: TGTGCCAGCAGTGAAGCGGGCGGGGGGCGCTACAATGAGCAGTTCTTC; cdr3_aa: CASSEAGGGRYNEQFF
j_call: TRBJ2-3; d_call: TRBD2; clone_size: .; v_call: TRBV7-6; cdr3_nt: TGTGCCAGCAGCTTAGATGTAGCGGGAGGAGCAGATACGCAGTATTTT; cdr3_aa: CASSLDVAGGADTQYF
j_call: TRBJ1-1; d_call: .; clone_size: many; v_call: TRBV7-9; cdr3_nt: TGTGCCAGCAGCTTAGAGTGGTATTGGAACACTGAAGCTTTCTTT; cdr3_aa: CASSLEWYWNTEAFF
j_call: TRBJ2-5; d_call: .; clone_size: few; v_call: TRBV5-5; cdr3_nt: TGTGCCAGCAGCCCGACGACAGGTTGGGGCAAAGAGACCCAGTACTTC; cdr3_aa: CASSPTTGWGKETQYF
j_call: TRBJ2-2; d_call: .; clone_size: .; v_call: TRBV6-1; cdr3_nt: TGTGCCAGCGGGTCGGCTACATCGAACACCGGGGAGCTGTTTTTT; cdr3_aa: CASGSATSNTGELFF
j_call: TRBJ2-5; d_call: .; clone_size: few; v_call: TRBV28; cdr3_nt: TGTGCCAGCAGCTACGCCCGCCTTCCCCCCCAGTACTTC; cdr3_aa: CASSYARLPPQYF
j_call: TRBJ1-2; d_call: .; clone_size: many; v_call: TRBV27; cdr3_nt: TGTGCCAGCACCACAAACAGGGCGGGGAGCTATGGCTACACCTTC; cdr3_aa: CASTTNRAGSYGYTF
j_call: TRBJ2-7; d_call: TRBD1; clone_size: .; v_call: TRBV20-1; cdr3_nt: TGCAGTGCTCCGGGACAGCCAACCTACGAGCAGTACTTC; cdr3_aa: CSAPGQPTYEQYF
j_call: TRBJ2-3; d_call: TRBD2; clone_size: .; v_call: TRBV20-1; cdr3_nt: TGCAGTGCTAGGGGTCTAGCGGTAACTAGCACAGATACGCAGTATTTT; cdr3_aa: CSARGLAVTSTDTQYF
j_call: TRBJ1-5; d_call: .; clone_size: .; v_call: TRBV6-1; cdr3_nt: TGTGCCAGCAGCGTGACAAACCTTCTAAATCAGCCCCAGCATTTT; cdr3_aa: CASSVTNLLNQPQHF
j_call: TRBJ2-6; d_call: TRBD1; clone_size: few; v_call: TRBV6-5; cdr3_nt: TGTGCCAGCAGTTATTCCCCAGGGGGCTCTGGGGCCAACGTCCTGACTTTC; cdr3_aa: CASSYSPGGSGANVLTF
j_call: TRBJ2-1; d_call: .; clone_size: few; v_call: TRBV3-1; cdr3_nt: TGTGCCAGCAGCCTATACGGGCCAAACAATGAGCAGTTCTTC; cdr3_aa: CASSLYGPNNEQFF
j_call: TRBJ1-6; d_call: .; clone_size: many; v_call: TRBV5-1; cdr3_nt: TGCGCCAGCAGTTTCACTACAGGGAATCAACGTTCACCCCTCCACTTT; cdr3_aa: CASSFTTGNQRSPLHF
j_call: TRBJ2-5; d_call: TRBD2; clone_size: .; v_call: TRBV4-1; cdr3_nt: TGCGCCAGCAGCCAAGTGATCGCGGGGAGGGGGACCCAGTACTTC; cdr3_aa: CASSQVIAGRGTQYF
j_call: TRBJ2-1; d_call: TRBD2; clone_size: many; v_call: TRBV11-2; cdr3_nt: TGTGCCAGCAGTCTGACTAGCGAGACCTACAATGAGCAGTTCTTC; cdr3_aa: CASSLTSETYNEQFF
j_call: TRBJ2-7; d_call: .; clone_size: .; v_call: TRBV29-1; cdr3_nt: TGCAGCGTTGAAGATTCGAGGGCGGGCGAGCAGTACTTC; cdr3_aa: CSVEDSRAGEQYF
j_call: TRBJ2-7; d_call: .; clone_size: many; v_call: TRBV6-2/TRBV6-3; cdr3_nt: TGTGCCAGCAGTTATCGAGGGGACTTCTCCTACGAGCAGTACTTC; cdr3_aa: CASSYRGDFSYEQYF
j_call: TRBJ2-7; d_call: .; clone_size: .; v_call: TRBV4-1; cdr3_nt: TGCGCCAGCAGCCAAGTGGTGGGGGGGCGCCTCGAGCAGTACTTC; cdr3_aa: CASSQVVGGRLEQYF
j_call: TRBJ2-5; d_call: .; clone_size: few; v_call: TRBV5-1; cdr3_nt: TGCGCCAGCAGCCCGCTACCGTACCAAGAGACCCAGTACTTC; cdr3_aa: CASSPLPYQETQYF
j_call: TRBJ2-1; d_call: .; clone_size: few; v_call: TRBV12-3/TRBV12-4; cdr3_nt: TGTGCCAGCAGTCCAGCCGGGACACCTTCCCATGAGCGGTTCTTC; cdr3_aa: CASSPAGTPSHERFF
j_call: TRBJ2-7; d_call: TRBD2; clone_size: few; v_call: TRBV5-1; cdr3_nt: TGCGCCAGCAGCTTGCAGCGGGGGGGCCCCTACGAGCAGTACTTC; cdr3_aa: CASSLQRGGPYEQYF
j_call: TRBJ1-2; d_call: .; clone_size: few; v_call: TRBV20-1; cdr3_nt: TGCAGTGGGCTGACTTCTATCGGCTACACCTTC; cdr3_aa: CSGLTSIGYTF
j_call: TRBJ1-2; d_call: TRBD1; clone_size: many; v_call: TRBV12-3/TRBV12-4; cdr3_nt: TGTGCCAGCAGTTTTGACAGGGGTATGCGCTACACCTTC; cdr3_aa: CASSFDRGMRYTF
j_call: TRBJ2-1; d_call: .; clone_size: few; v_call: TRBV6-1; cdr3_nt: TGTGCCAGCAGCGACTCCTTCACCAATGAGCAGTTCTTC; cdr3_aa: CASSDSFTNEQFF
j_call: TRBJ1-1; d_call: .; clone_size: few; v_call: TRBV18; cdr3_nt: TGTGCCAGCTCACCGGGAACTTTAGGGAGACTGAACACTGAAGCTTTCTTT; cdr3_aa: CASSPGTLGRLNTEAFF
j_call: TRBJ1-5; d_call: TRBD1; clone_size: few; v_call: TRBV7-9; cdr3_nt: TGTGCCAGCAGCCGAGGACAGGGATCGAGCAATCAGCCCCAGCATTTT; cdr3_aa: CASSRGQGSSNQPQHF
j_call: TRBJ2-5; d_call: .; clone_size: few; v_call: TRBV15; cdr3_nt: TGTGCCACCAGCAGAGACCAGCAAGAGACCCAGTACTTC; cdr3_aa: CATSRDQQETQYF
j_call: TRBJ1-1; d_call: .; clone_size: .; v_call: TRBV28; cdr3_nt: TGTGCCAGCACTCCAGGAGGAGCTCAACGGGGCAACACTGAAGCTTTCTTT; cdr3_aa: CASTPGGAQRGNTEAFF
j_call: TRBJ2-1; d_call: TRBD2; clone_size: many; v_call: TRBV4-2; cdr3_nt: TGTGCCAGCAGCCCCGGGGGGGTGGGTCTGGATGAGCAGTTCTTC; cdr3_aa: CASSPGGVGLDEQFF
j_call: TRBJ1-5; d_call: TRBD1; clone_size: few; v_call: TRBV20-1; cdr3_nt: TGCAGTGCTAGAGACCGCCGAGGGGGCTTTAATCAGCCCCAGCATTTT; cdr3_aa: CSARDRRGGFNQPQHF
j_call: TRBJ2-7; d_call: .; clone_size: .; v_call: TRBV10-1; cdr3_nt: TGCGCCACCCAACTAGATTTGGCCACGGGTGAGCAGTACTTC; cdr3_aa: CATQLDLATGEQYF
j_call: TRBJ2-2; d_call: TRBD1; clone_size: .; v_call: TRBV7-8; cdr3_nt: TGTGCCAGCAGCTCCCGGGACAGGGTCACCGGGGAGCTGTTTTTT; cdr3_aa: CASSSRDRVTGELFF
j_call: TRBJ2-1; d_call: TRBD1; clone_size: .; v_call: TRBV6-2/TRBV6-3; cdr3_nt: TGTGCCACCCTCCGGGGACAGCACTACAATGAGCAGTTCTTC; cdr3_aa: CATLRGQHYNEQFF
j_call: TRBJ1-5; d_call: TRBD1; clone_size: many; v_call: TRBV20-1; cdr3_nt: TGCAGTGCCCAGACAGGGAATAGCAATCAGCCCCAGCATTTT; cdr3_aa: CSAQTGNSNQPQHF
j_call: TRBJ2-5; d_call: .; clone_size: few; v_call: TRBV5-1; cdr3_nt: TGCGCCAGCAGCTTGGCCACGGGGGCAGGAGAGACCCAGTACTTC; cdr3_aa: CASSLATGAGETQYF
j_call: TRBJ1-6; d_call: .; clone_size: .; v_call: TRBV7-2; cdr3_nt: TGTGCCAGCAGTCCGCAGGGAGTGACGAATTCACCCCTCCACTTT; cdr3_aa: CASSPQGVTNSPLHF
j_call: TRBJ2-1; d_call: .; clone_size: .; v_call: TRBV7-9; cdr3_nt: TGTGCCAGCAGGACTGGGACGACGGGGGATGAGCAGTTCTTC; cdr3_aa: CASRTGTTGDEQFF
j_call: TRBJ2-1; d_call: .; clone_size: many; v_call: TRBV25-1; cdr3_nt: TGTGCCAGCAGTGGGTGGAATGAGCAGTTCTTC; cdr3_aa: CASSGWNEQFF
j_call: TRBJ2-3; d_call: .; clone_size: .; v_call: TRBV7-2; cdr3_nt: TGTGCCAGCAGCTTGACTAGCGAGGGGGCACGCGATACGCAGTATTTT; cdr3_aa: CASSLTSEGARDTQYF
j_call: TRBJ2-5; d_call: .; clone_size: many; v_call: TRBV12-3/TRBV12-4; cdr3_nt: TGTGCCAGCAGACCTACAGAGCAAGAGACCCAGTACTTC; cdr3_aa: CASRPTEQETQYF
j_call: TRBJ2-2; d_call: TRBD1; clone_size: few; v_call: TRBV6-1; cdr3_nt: TGTGCCAGCAGTGTGGCAGGGGGTGTAAGCGGGGAGCTGTTTTTT; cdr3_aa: CASSVAGGVSGELFF
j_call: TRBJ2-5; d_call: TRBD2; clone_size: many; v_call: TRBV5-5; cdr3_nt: TGTGCCAGCGGACTAGCGGAGTACCAAGAGACCCAGTACTTC; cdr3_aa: CASGLAEYQETQYF
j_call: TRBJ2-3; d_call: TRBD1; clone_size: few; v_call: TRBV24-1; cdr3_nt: TGTGCCACCAGTAAAGGACAGGGTCTGTACACAGATACGCAGTATTTT; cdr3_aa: CATSKGQGLYTDTQYF
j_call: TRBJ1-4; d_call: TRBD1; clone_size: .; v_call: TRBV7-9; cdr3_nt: TGTGCCAGCAGCTTGAGACAGGGGAATAATGAAAAACTGTTTTTT; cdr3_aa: CASSLRQGNNEKLFF
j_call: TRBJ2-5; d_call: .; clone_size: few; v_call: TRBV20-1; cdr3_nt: TGCAGTGCTAGAGATGCTAAGGGACACCAAGAGACCCAGTACTTC; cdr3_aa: CSARDAKGHQETQYF
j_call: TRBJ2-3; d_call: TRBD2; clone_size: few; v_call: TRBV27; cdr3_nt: TGTGCCAGCAGTTTCGCAGCGGGAGCAGCAGATACGCAGTATTTT; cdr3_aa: CASSFAAGAADTQYF
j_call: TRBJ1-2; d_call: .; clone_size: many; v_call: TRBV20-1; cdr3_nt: TGCAGTGCCCGGGCGTTTGGGGGCTACACCTTC; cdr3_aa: CSARAFGGYTF
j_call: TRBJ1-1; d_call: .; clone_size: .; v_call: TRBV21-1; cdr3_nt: TGTGCCAGCAGCTTCTTACCCCCGATGAACACTGAAGCTTTCTTT; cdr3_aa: CASSFLPPMNTEAFF
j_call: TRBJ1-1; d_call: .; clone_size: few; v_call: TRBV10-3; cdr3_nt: TGTGCCATCAGTGAGCGGACAGCTGAAGCTTTCTTT; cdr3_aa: CAISERTAEAFF
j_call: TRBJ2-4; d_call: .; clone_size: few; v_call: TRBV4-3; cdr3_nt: TGCGCCAGCAGCCAAGAACCCAAAAACATTCAGTACTTC; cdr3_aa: CASSQEPKNIQYF
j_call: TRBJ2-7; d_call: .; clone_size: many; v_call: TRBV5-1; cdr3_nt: TGCGCCAGCAGCTGGGGGACTGGCTCCTACGAGCAGTACTTC; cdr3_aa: CASSWGTGSYEQYF
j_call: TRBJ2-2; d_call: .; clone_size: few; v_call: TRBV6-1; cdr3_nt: TGTGCCAGCAGAGGACCCCTGAGAGCCACCGGGGAGCTGTTTTTT; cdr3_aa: CASRGPLRATGELFF
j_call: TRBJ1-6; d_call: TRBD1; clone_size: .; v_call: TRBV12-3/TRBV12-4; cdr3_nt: TGTGCCAGCAACATAAAGGGGGCAAGTGTTAATTCACCCCTCCACTTT; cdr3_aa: CASNIKGASVNSPLHF
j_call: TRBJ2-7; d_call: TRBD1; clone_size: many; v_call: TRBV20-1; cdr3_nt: TGCAGTGTTCCGGGACAGGGGGTTGGGCGGAGCTACTACGAGCAGTACTTC; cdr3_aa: CSVPGQGVGRSYYEQYF
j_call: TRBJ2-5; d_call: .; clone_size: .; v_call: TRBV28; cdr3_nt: TGTGCCAGCAGCTCCGCGGACTTGAAAGAGACCCAGTACTTC; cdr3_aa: CASSSADLKETQYF
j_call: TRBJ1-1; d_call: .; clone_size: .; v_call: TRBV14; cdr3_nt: TGTGCCAGCAGCCAAGTAGGCAGGGACCTACTTTCAAACACTGAAGCTTTCTTT; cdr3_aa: CASSQVGRDLLSNTEAFF
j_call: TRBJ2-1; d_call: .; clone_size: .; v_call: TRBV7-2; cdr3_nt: TGTGCCAGCAGCCCGGGCGGGGCCATCAATGAGCAGTTCTTC; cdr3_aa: CASSPGGAINEQFF
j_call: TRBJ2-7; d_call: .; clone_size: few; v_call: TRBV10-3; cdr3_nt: TGTGCCTCCTCGGCGACAGCCTACGAGCAGTACTTC; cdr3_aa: CASSATAYEQYF
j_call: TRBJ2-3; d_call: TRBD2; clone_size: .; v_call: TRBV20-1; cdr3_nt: TGCAGTGCTGAGCAGGCGGGAGGGGCTAGCACAGATACGCAGTATTTT; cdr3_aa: CSAEQAGGASTDTQYF